Sequencing of this TCR beta chain was carried out in a study of identical twins listed by TCRdb under 2016. Looking at the study overall: The study deep-sequenced TCR alpha and beta repertoires from monozygotic twins, unrelated adults of various ages and cord blood to test whether fetal clonotypes persist. Replicate twin experiments were performed at different times using different library preparation protocols to rule out contamination. Study-level results and caveats: Fewer insertions were carried by abundant cord blood beta clonotypes; a weaker similar trend was observed in young adult naive repertoires, while no such trend was observed in memory repertoires. Compared with coincidental sharing between unrelated individuals, an excess of low generation-probability sequences was observed among out-of-frame TCR alpha sequences shared between twins. Conclusions relied on cross-sectional statistical analysis, since the same donors could not be followed over many years. In monozygotic twins, out-of-frame TCR alpha sharing was systematically underestimated by recombination models, although the models agreed with sharing between unrelated individuals. Zero-insertion analyses could be partly confounded by invariant T cells such as MAIT and iNKT, though diverse VJ usage argued against such confounding for most clonotypes. Excess twin sharing in beta out-of-frame sequences was weaker because fewer shared sequences lowered the signal-to-noise ratio.

All donors were healthy Caucasians. The researchers also sequenced three unrelated adults who were not twins: a male aged 18 to 30, a male aged 50 to 60, and a female aged 50 to 60. Using Miltenyi CD45RO+ enrichment and human naive T-cell isolation kits, memory (CD45RO+) and naive T cells were isolated from PBMC. Library construction relied on 5' RACE. These reads were obtained on an Illumina HiSeq 2000. A universal primer binding site was introduced by template switching, and a unique molecular identifier was present in the final cDNA, enabling accurate counting of TCR cDNA molecules. Specific primers in the conserved constant-segment region were used to synthesize first-strand cDNA for TCR alpha and beta chains. To control for contamination, every cDNA library was double barcoded, receiving both a SMART-Mk sample barcode and Illumina barcodes. TruSeq adapter sequences along with Illumina sample barcodes were introduced in two successive PCR steps. TCR alpha and beta cDNA libraries were sequenced on the Illumina HiSeq platform with custom primers. The authors' analysis ran thus. Raw reads were processed with MiGEC to extract unique molecular identifiers, and MiXCR was used to determine CDR3 positions. For each individual, recombination models were inferred using an EM algorithm with the repgenHMM and IGoR tools. The tcR package in R was used for shared clonotype analysis, with sharing normalized by the product of cloneset sizes. To study raw recombination without the effects of thymic and clonal selection, out-of-frame nonproductive sequences were analyzed. The public reads were run again by TCRdb, first through fastp at Q25 and then through MiXCR, and only productive beta chains were kept. Rows with a matching CDR3 protein are joined into one entry that keeps the most common DNA and genes. TCRdb, not the authors, supplied the V and J calls. The sample records 640,000 or so distinct CDR3 sequences, 5.5% to 6.5% of which are singletons. The top ten clonotypes cover about 2% of the sample.

Comments on this clonotype: Its antigen specificity is not known. Nothing much larger sits one base from this clone, and base qualities are not available.

The CDR1 and CDR2 encoded by the germline V gene are SGHRS and YFSETQ. V is reduced by 3 bases and J by 4 bases, leaving a spacing of 7 bases between them. The CDR3 goes from the cysteine to the phenylalanine over 13 residues. The sequence is cut down to CDR3 DNA, 39 bases in frame from base 1. Sequences were obtained from naive T cells sorted from blood. Sample cell subset or site, as interpreted from the label and publication: cells isolated with a human naive T-cell isolation kit. The source of this sequence is a man between 18 and 29 years old in good health. The chain employs TRBV5-1 and TRBJ1-4; the D gene assignment is ambiguous. The CDR3 in this case is CASSSTVNEKLFF. The bases read TGCGCCAGCAGCTCGACGGTTAATGAAAAACTGTTTTTT.